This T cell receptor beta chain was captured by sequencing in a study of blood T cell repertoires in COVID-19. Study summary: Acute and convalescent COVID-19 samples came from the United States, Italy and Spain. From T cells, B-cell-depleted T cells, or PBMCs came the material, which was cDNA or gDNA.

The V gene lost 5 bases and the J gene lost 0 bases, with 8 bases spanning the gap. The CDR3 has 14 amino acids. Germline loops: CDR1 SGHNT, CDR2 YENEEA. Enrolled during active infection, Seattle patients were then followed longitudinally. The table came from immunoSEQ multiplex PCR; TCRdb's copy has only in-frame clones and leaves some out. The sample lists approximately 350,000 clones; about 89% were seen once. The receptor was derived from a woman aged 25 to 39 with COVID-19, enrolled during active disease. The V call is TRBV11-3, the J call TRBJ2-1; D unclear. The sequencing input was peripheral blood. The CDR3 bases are TGTGCCAGCAGCCCAGGTCGCTCCTACAATGAGCAGTTCTTC. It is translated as CASSPGRSYNEQFF.